This T cell receptor (beta chain) was sequenced during a study of early T cells in non-severe SARS-CoV-2 infection. This CDR3 is built from 14 residues. Per germline, CDR1 SGHRS and CDR2 YFSETQ. V gave up 0 bases and J gave up 8 bases; unmatched junction bases: 3. Individual cDNA molecules carried attached unique molecular identifiers. Via MiXCR, TCRdb re-called the 5' RACE reads, giving one row per CDR3 protein. The table lists more than 55,000 distinct CDR3 sequences, approximately 9% of them singletons. The clonotype was recovered from an adult who was a healthcare worker with PCR-confirmed SARS-CoV-2 infection or an uninfected control (not recorded which). This chain connects TRBV5-1 to TRBJ2-3; 10 bases agree with TRBD2. Source material: whole blood. This CDR3 reads CASSLGLAGGTQYF. Written as DNA, the CDR3 is TGCGCCAGCAGCTTGGGGTTAGCGGGAGGTACGCAGTATTTT.